This record covers a single T cell receptor (beta chain). The antigen remains unidentified. Within the sample, other DNA sequences also encode this same CDR3. This sample was taken from a study of cytomegalovirus exposure and HLA in healthy donors. The repertoire was sequenced with immunoSEQ multiplex PCR; TCRdb's copy has only in-frame clones and lacks some. This sample has fewer than 200,000 clones; roughly 90% occur once, and the top ten carry 4% to 4.5%. Notes on the study in general: The authors confirmed in vitro that three CMV-associated chains were specific for CMV antigens.

This receptor was identified in a young man in good health and CMV-seropositive. Material for sequencing was PBMCs.

The CDR3, as DNA: TGCGCCAGCAGCCTCGACAGAACCGAGCAGTACTTC. It codes for CASSLDRTEQYF. This sequence joins TRBV5-1 and TRBJ2-7; D is possibly TRBD1 (5 bases). Trimming removed 4 bases from V and 6 bases from J, with 11 bases in between. Germline V lookup: CDR1 SGHRS, CDR2 YFSETQ. The CDR3 contains 12 residues.